This TCR beta chain was recorded in a study of T cells in Graves' hyperthyroidism and ophthalmopathy (dated 2019 in TCRdb). Study-wide context: Peripheral blood was sampled at the time of initial diagnosis, prior to any treatment. For training and testing, the 100 or so patients in the discovery cohort were randomly divided in a 7:3 ratio. In more than 5 Graves' hyperthyroidism patients, the study also compared T-cell repertoires from thyroid tissue with T-cell repertoires from blood. A discovery cohort of roughly 100 patients, 43 with Graves' ophthalmopathy and 57 with stable Graves' hyperthyroidism, was used to find distinguishing TCR V-J signatures. An independent validation cohort of around 19 hyperthyroidism patients and over 15 patients who later progressed to ophthalmopathy tested prospective prediction of ophthalmopathy. TCR Vbeta CDR3 sequencing of 135 peripheral blood samples (approximately 44 ophthalmopathy, 75 to 80 hyperthyroidism and some 17 progressor patients) is reported in the paper. Once sampling was done, hyperthyroidism patients were given methimazole at a starting dose of 30 mg daily, whereas ophthalmopathy patients were given high-dose intravenous methylprednisolone.

The TCR beta CDR3 regions were amplified from RNA transcripts. The first round of RT-PCR for the TCR CDR3 was performed with the HTBI primer set and the Qiagen OneStep RT-PCR kit. Libraries were constructed in a second round of multiplex PCR, after which size selection and purification were carried out. The libraries were sequenced on an Illumina HiSeq2000 using paired-end 100 bp reads. In the source study's methods: Raw data were processed with SOAPnuke, discarding reads with adapters, uncalled bases, mean Phred below 15, or no exact constant-primer or identifier match. High-quality paired reads were merged with COPE v1.2.5, and unique nucleotide sequences were defined as clonotypes. MiTCR v1.1 was used to align the clonotypes against IMGT TRBV, TRBD and TRBJ reference segments. Analysis was restricted to V-J combinations with a frequency above 0.0001, which covered 98% to 99.2% of repertoires. A TCS score was defined as the ratio of F50 (clonal expansion) to E x V (chaos), with BLOSUM62-based TCRdist applied between CDR3 peptides within each V-J. Welch's t-statistics and random forest reduced around 550 V-J features to roughly 13, which were used in a naive Bayes classifier (R e1071). The Morisita-Horn index was used to measure how similar the thyroid and blood repertoires were. TCRdb handled the public reads itself, with Q25 trimming in fastp and clone calling in MiXCR, and kept productive beta chains. When rows share a CDR3 protein, they turn into one entry using the most common DNA and genes. The V and J calls were determined by TCRdb, not by the authors. This sample gives about 59,000 distinct CDR3 sequences in total; approximately 57% of them show up just once. The ten largest make up 3.3% of the sample.

The germline V gene (reference sequence) specifies DFQATT as CDR1 and SNEGSKA as CDR2. Reading from cysteine to phenylalanine, the CDR3 counts 13 amino acids. Of all the DNA, just the CDR3 is kept, 39 bases in frame from base 1. At the junction V is shortened by 7 bases and J by 4 bases, with 16 bases in between. What the study reported, not specific to this receptor: Most expanded thyroid clonotypes (frequency above 0.001) were also detected in blood, a finding suggesting that blood repertoires may reflect thyroid immune responses. Sample size was not statistically predetermined, and investigators were not blinded to group allocation. In validation, the model predicted progression to ophthalmopathy with approximately 71% sensitivity and around 72% specificity, a median of about six months before onset. A 13 V-J signature model separated ophthalmopathy from stable hyperthyroidism, with around 90% sensitivity and 81% to 82% specificity in cross-validation and 80%/75% in testing.

Ophthalmopathy patients had moderately to severely active disease, Clinical Activity Score of at least 3, NOSPECS grade of at least 4, and duration under 3 months. Exclusion was applied to patients with uncontrolled infections, other autoimmune diseases, pregnancy or lactation. Diagnoses relied on clinical symptoms, serum thyroxine and TRAb, thyroid ultrasound and orbital computed tomography. PBMCs were isolated from more than 9 ml of fresh peripheral blood by Ficoll-Paque density gradient centrifugation. Total RNA was extracted using Trizol reagent, and RNA quality was assessed on an Agilent 2100 Bioanalyzer. Regarding this clonotype: Its specific antigen is unknown. The record has no base qualities; no much larger clone is one base away.

The sequence derives from a woman between 55 and 75 years old with Graves' ophthalmopathy. The chain is assembled from TRBV20-1 and TRBJ1-1; the D gene is perhaps TRBD1, on 6 matching bases. Sequenced sample: blood. CDR3 region: CSGGMGGRTEAFF. The DNA sequence is as follows: TGCAGTGGAGGGATGGGGGGGCGCACTGAAGCTTTCTTT.